The 26 T cell receptor beta chains below all came from one sample that was sequenced in a study of CD8 T cells in Susac syndrome. cDNA came from about 0.46 to 1 ug RNA primed by random hexamers. From the immunoSEQ multiplex PCR reads, TCRdb called clonotypes with MiXCR, one entry per CDR3 protein. The sample lists some 180,000 distinct CDR3 sequences, approximately 94% occurring once. Material for sequencing was CD4+ T cells from PBMCs. The receptors here all came from a human donor in good health.

J is TRBJ2-7 and V is TRBV7-2, with D hard to call. The CDR3 loop spans 13 amino acids. Germline CDR1 and CDR2: SGHTA and FQGNSA. The V end was cut by 1 base, the J end by 6 bases, with 10 bases between. CDR3 DNA sequence: TGTGCCAGCAGCTTAGTCCGATCGAGCGAGCAGTACTTC. It specifies CASSLVRSSEQYF.

The rearrangement uses TRBV20-1 and TRBJ2-3; D may be TRBD2 (6 bases). Trimming pared 6 bases from V and 3 bases from J, leaving 16 bases between. This CDR3 is 14 amino acids long. The germline V gene encodes CDR1 DFQATT and CDR2 SNEGSKA (reference sequence). CDR3 bases: TGCAGTGCGCGGGACGTAGGAAGAACAGATACGCAGTATTTT. The encoded protein is CSARDVGRTDTQYF.

This chain links TRBV4-2 with TRBJ2-7; possibly TRBD1 for D (6 bases). V dropped 0 bases and J dropped 5 bases, with 11 bases sitting between them. The CDR3 totals 14 residues. Germline V gene sequence: CDR1 LGHNA, CDR2 YNFKEQ. The CDR3 nucleotides are TGTGCCAGCAGCCAAGATAGGGGGTCCCACGAGCAGTACTTC. It yields the protein CASSQDRGSHEQYF.

The chain couples TRBV20-1 to TRBJ2-3; D uncertain. Germline V gene sequence: CDR1 DFQATT, CDR2 SNEGSKA (reference sequence). The V and J ends lost 6 bases and 10 bases respectively, with 14 bases between them. This CDR3 has 11 amino acids. The CDR3 DNA is TGCAGTGCACGACTGGGTGGGGCGCAGTATTTT. It specifies CSARLGGAQYF.

The CDR3 DNA reads TGCAGCGTTGAAGGGGTCCCCGATCGCTACACCTTC. It yields the protein CSVEGVPDRYTF. The rearrangement uses TRBV29-1 and TRBJ1-2; D not certain. The CDR3 length is 12 residues. V was pared by 1 base and J by 9 bases, with 12 bases between. The V gene's germline CDR1 is SQVTM and CDR2 ANQGSEA.

The chain is built from TRBV6-5 and TRBJ1-5; D remains unclear. The CDR3 runs 15 residues. The V gene's germline CDR1 is MNHEY and CDR2 SVGAGI. The ends were cut back, 6 bases at V and 1 base at J, with 13 bases in the middle. This CDR3 is CASSPYTSSNQPQHF. The CDR3 DNA is TGTGCCAGCAGCCCCTATACTTCCAGCAATCAGCCCCAGCATTTT.

This clonotype was detected only once. J is TRBJ2-1 and V is TRBV6-1; 7 nucleotides agree with TRBD1. The CDR3 consists of 16 residues. The V and J ends lost 5 bases and 9 bases, in that order; junction bases with no gene match: 16. Germline CDR1 MNHNS, CDR2 SASEGT. This CDR3 reads CASSHAPGQVVPEQFF. The CDR3 nucleotides are TGTGCCAGCAGTCATGCCCCCGGACAGGTGGTTCCTGAGCAGTTCTTC.

This sequence joins TRBV29-1 and TRBJ1-2, with 7 bases aligning to TRBD1. Germline CDR1 is SQVTM and CDR2 is ANQGSEA. The V segment lost 0 bases and the J segment 4 bases; nucleotides outside the gene matches: 8. The CDR3 is made up of 15 amino acids. The CDR3 spells CSVEDRLGQVYGYTF. DNA for the CDR3: TGCAGCGTTGAAGATCGCCTCGGACAGGTCTATGGCTACACCTTC.

DNA of the CDR3: TGTGCCAGCAGCCCCAGTCCCCGGAGTGCTGGGGCCAACGTCCTGACTTTC. Translating it yields CASSPSPRSAGANVLTF. This chain links TRBV7-6 with TRBJ2-6, with no clear D. This CDR3 contains 17 residues. The ends were cut back, 5 bases at V and 2 bases at J, with 16 bases in the middle. The germline V gene encodes CDR1 SGHVS and CDR2 FNYEAQ.

The V and J genes are TRBV29-1 and TRBJ2-1, with D unclear. The V gene's germline CDR1 is SQVTM and CDR2 ANQGSEA. The germline V and J ends were trimmed by 7 bases and 2 bases, with 12 bases remaining between them. The CDR3 has 13 residues. This chain's CDR3 is CSARTGPYNEQFF. DNA for the CDR3: TGCAGCGCCCGAACTGGACCCTACAATGAGCAGTTCTTC.

The V call is TRBV20-1, the J call TRBJ2-2, with TRBD1 as a possible D gene (5 bases). The CDR3 runs 13 residues. Trimming removed 2 bases from V and 7 bases from J, with 11 bases in between. Germline CDR1 and CDR2: DFQATT and SNEGSKA (reference sequence). The CDR3, as DNA: TGCAGTGCTAGAATAGGGGTCGGCGGGGAGCTGTTTTTT. It specifies CSARIGVGGELFF.

This chain connects TRBV20-1 to TRBJ2-3, with 10 positions matching TRBD2. Germline CDR1 is DFQATT and CDR2 is SNEGSKA (reference sequence). The length of the CDR3 is 14 residues. V lost 8 bases and J lost 1; bases outside the gene matches: 6. The CDR3 nucleotides are TGCAGTCAGCGGAGCGGGAGGGGCACAGATACGCAGTATTTT. Amino acids: CSQRSGRGTDTQYF.

The chain uses TRBV7-9 and TRBJ2-5; D not certain. The germline V gene encodes CDR1 SEHNR and CDR2 FQNEAQ (reference sequence). This CDR3 comprises 14 residues. V lost 5 bases and J lost 5, with 15 bases in between. The chain's CDR3 is CASSTRSFGETQYF. CDR3 nucleotides: TGTGCCAGCAGCACCCGGAGTTTTGGGGAGACCCAGTACTTC.

The V and J genes are TRBV29-1 and TRBJ2-3; no firm D call. With 2 bases removed from V and 4 bases from J, the gap between germline ends came to 4 bases. The CDR3 contains 11 residues. Germline CDR1 SQVTM, CDR2 ANQGSEA. CDR3 amino acids: CSVEQSDTQYF. In DNA, the CDR3 is TGCAGCGTTGAACAGTCAGATACGCAGTATTTT.

This clonotype showed up just once. The chain employs TRBV2 and TRBJ2-1, with 10 bases fitting TRBD2. The junction had 5 bases not matched to a gene; V was cut back by 8 bases and J by 4 bases. The germline V gene encodes CDR1 SNHLY and CDR2 FYNNEI. This CDR3 has 14 amino acids. The CDR3 DNA reads TGTGCCAGCGGCACTAGCGGGACTTACAATGAGCAGTTCTTC. Translating it yields CASGTSGTYNEQFF.

This chain links TRBV4-3 with TRBJ2-7; tentatively, D is TRBD2 (6 bases). CDR3 size: 17 residues. Looked up from germline, CDR1 is LGHNA and CDR2 is YSLEER. V was shortened by 0 bases and J by 4 bases, with 19 bases between the two germline ends. The CDR3 DNA reads TGCGCCAGCAGCCAAGAGTTTAGAGGAGCTGGGGGGTACGAGCAGTACTTC. It translates to CASSQEFRGAGGYEQYF.

The CDR3: CASSFLQETQYF. The CDR3 bases are TGTGCCAGCAGCTTCCTCCAAGAGACCCAGTACTTC. The rearrangement links TRBV7-8 to TRBJ2-5; the D is unclear. The CDR3 has 12 amino acids. Trimming cost V 3 bases and J 1 base, with 3 bases left between them. The germline V gene encodes CDR1 SGHVS and CDR2 FQNEAQ.

In this sample, this clonotype turned up once. The chain links TRBV6-5 to TRBJ2-7; the match to TRBD2 covers 11 bases. V lost 6 bases, J lost 8 bases, and 9 bases stayed unmatched. The CDR3 totals 14 residues. CDR1 and CDR2 (germline): MNHEY, SVGAGI. The CDR3 bases are TGTGCCAGCAGGAGAGAGGGACTAGCGGTAAAGCAGTACTTC. Protein sequence: CASRREGLAVKQYF.

The rearrangement joins TRBV12-3 or TRBV12-4 to TRBJ2-6, with a possible D match to TRBD2 (6 bases). This CDR3 has 15 amino acids. V lost 5 bases to trimming and J lost 0 bases, with 8 bases between them. The CDR3 sequence is CASSGSGSGANVLTF. The DNA for the CDR3 is TGTGCCAGCAGTGGTAGCGGCTCTGGGGCCAACGTCCTGACTTTC.

This chain links TRBV11-1 with TRBJ2-3; 14 nucleotides line up with TRBD2. There are 18 residues in the CDR3. The V gene's germline CDR1 is SGHAT and CDR2 FQDESV (reference sequence). Trimming removed 1 base from V and 4 bases from J; junction bases left unmatched: 7. The CDR3 sequence is CASSLDGTSGSRPDTQYF. As DNA, the CDR3 is TGTGCCAGCAGCTTAGACGGGACTAGCGGGAGCAGACCAGATACGCAGTATTTT.

This rearrangement joins TRBV7-9 to TRBJ1-1, with D perhaps matching TRBD1 (5 bases). The CDR3 runs 12 residues. Germline assignment: CDR1 SEHNR and CDR2 FQNEAQ (reference sequence). The V gene lost 5 bases and the J gene lost 8 bases, with 12 bases spanning the gap. CDR3 bases: TGTGCCAGCAGCCCCACTGGGGCAGAAGCTTTCTTT. It is translated as CASSPTGAEAFF.

The J gene is TRBJ2-2, the V gene TRBV7-3; 8 nucleotides agree with TRBD2. The CDR3 has 16 amino acids. V was clipped by 5 bases and J by 6 bases; unmatched bases: 11. Germline values: CDR1 SGHTA, CDR2 FQGTGA. The CDR3, as DNA: TGTGCCAGCAGCCAGGGGTTCGGGAGGGCGGCCGGGGAGCTGTTTTTT. It yields the protein CASSQGFGRAAGELFF.

This chain links TRBV30 with TRBJ2-1; 11 bases are shared with TRBD2. Germline V gives CDR1 GTSNPN, CDR2 SVGIG (reference sequence). The J segment lost 5 bases and the V segment lost 4 bases, leaving 7 bases of the junction unmatched. CDR3 length: 15 amino acids. In DNA form, the CDR3 reads TGTGCCTGGAAGGAGCTAGCGGGAGGACACAATGAGCAGTTCTTC. Its protein is CAWKELAGGHNEQFF. The variable domain in full, completed from reference TRBV30 and TRBJ2-1, reads SQTIHQWPATLVQPVGSPLSLECTVEGTSNPNLYWYRQAAGRGLQLLFYSVGIGQISSEVPQNLSASRPQDRQFILSSKKLLLSDSGFYLCAWKELAGGHNEQFFGPGTRLTVL.

V is TRBV3-1 and J is TRBJ2-4; D is unresolved. This CDR3 is 18 amino acids long. Trimming left V 0 bases short and J 1 base short, with 16 bases between. CDR1 is LGHDT, CDR2 YNNKEL, per germline (reference sequence). This CDR3 is CASSQDLPRPGAKNIQYF. In nucleotides, the CDR3 is TGTGCCAGCAGCCAAGATCTTCCCAGGCCTGGGGCCAAAAACATTCAGTACTTC.

The rearrangement links TRBV29-1 to TRBJ2-7; D call uncertain. Germline values: CDR1 SQVTM, CDR2 ANQGSEA. The V end was cut by 4 bases, the J end by 2 bases, with 6 bases between. This CDR3 has 11 residues. CDR3 nucleotide sequence: TGCAGCGTTGCCACCACCTACGAGCAGTACTTC. This codes for CSVATTYEQYF.

V usage is TRBV27 and J usage is TRBJ2-7, with 9 bases fitting TRBD1. From germline, CDR1 is MNHEY and CDR2 SMNVEV (reference sequence). Losses at the gene ends were 2 bases for V and 6 bases for J; bases not matched to a gene: 14. The CDR3 runs to 17 residues. CDR3 DNA: TGTGCCAGCAGTTTAAAATACTCCGGGACAGGGAGGTTCGAGCAGTACTTC. This sequence encodes CASSLKYSGTGRFEQYF.